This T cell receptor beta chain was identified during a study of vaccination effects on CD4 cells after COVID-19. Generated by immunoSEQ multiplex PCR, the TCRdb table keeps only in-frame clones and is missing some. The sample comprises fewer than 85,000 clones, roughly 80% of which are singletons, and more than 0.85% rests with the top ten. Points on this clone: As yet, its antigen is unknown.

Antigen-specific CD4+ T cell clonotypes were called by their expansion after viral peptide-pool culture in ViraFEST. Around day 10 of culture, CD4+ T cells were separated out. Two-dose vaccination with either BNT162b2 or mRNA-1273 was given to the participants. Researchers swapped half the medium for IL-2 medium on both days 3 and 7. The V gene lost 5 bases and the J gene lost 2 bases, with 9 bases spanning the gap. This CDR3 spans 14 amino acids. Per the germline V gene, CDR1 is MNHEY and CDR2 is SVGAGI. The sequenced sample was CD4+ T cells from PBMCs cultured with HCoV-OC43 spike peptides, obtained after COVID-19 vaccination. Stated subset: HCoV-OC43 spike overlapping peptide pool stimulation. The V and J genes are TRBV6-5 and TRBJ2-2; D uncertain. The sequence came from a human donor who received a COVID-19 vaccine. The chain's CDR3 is CASSRTTNTGELFF. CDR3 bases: TGTGCCAGCAGTAGAACTACCAACACCGGGGAGCTGTTTTTT.